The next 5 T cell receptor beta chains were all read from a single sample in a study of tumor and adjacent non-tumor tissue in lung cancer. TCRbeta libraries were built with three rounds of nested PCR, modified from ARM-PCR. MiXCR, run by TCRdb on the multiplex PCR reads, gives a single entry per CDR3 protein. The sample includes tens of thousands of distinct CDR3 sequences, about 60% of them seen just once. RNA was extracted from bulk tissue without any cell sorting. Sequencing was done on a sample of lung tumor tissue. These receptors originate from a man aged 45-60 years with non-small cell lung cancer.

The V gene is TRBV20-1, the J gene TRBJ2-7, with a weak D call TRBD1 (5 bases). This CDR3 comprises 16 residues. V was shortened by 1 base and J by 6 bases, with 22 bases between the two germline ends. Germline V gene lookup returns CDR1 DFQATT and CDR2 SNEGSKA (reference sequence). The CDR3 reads CSARVRTYEGPIEQYF. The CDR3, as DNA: TGCAGTGCTAGAGTTAGGACATACGAAGGTCCCATCGAGCAGTACTTC.

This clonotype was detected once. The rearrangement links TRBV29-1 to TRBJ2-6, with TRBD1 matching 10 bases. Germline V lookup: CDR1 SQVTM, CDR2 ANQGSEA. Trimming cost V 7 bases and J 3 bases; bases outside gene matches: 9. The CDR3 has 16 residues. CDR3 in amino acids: CSATTGGRYGANVLTF. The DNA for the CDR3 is TGCAGCGCTACGACAGGGGGCCGATATGGGGCCAACGTCCTGACTTTC. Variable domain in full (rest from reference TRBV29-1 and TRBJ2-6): SAVISQKPSRDICQRGTSLTIQCQVDSQVTMMFWYRQQPGQSLTLIATANQGSEATYESGFVIDKFPISRPNLTFSTLTVSNMSPEDSSIYLCSATTGGRYGANVLTFGAGSRLTVL.

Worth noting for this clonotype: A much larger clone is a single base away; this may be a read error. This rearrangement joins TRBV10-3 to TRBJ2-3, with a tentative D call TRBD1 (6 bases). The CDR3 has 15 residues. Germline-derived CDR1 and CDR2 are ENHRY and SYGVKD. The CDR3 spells CVISEAGVGTDTQYF. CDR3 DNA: TGTGTCATCAGTGAAGCAGGGGTTGGCACAGATACGCAGTATTTT.

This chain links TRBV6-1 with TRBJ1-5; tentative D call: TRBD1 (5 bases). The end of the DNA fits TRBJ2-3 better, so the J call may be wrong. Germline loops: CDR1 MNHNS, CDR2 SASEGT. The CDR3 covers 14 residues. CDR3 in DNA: TGTGCCAGCACTTTCAGGGCTCGAGATCAGCCCCAGTATTTT. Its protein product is CASTFRARDQPQYF.

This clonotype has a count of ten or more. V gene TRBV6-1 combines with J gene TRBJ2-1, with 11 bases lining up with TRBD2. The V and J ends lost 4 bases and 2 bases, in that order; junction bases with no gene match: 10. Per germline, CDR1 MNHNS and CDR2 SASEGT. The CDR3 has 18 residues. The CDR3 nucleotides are TGTGCCAGCAGTGCGAAGGTCCCGGGACTAGCGGCCTACAATGAGCAGTTCTTC. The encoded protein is CASSAKVPGLAAYNEQFF.